These T cell receptor beta chains were read from a single sample in a study of blood T cell repertoires in COVID-19. Profiled with immunoSEQ multiplex PCR; TCRdb holds only in-frame clones, not every one. The sample yields more than 250,000 clones, around 88% seen once. The sample was PBMCs or T cells enriched from blood (not recorded which). The source is a woman aged 40 to 50 with acute COVID-19. Both conserved end residues are part of each CDR3. D genes are given only for firm matches. Only some rows state a clone size, as once, few, many or a class for expanded clones.

15	.	TRBD1	TRBV4-1	TRBJ1-2	TGCGCCAGCAGCCAAGAACGACAGGGGAGAGATGGCTACACCTTC	CASSQERQGRDGYTF
13	.	.	TRBV30	TRBJ1-4	TGTGCCTGCCGCAGGGGAACTAATGAAAAACTGTTTTTT	CACRRGTNEKLFF
14	.	.	TRBV11-2	TRBJ2-7	TGTGCCAGCAGCTTCGGGACTGGTACCTACGAGCAGTACTTC	CASSFGTGTYEQYF
14	.	TRBD2	TRBV11-3	TRBJ2-2	TGTGCCAGCAGTGGGCGGGAGGGAGCCGGGGAGCTGTTTTTT	CASSGREGAGELFF
17	.	TRBD2	TRBV11-2	TRBJ2-7	TGTGCCAGCAGCGGATTATCCGGGACTAGCGGGAGAGGCGAGCAGTACTTC	CASSGLSGTSGRGEQYF
15	.	.	TRBV9	TRBJ1-2	TGTGCCAGCAGCGAAGTGAGCCAGGGCGGCTATGGCTACACCTTC	CASSEVSQGGYGYTF
15	.	TRBD1	TRBV25-1	TRBJ2-2	TGTGCCAGCACTCCAGGGGGCTTTACGACCGGGGAGCTGTTTTTT	CASTPGGFTTGELFF
15	.	TRBD1	TRBV5-1	TRBJ1-2	TGCGCCAGCACTCTGGGACAGACAACTAACTATGGCTACACCTTC	CASTLGQTTNYGYTF
15	.	.	TRBV24-1	TRBJ1-4	TGTGCCACCAGTGCTTCGGGGGAAGGGGATGAAAAACTGTTTTTT	CATSASGEGDEKLFF
16	.	TRBD1	TRBV5-6	TRBJ2-7	TGTGCCAGCAGCTTGGAAGGGACAGTAAGCTCCTACGAGCAGTACTTC	CASSLEGTVSSYEQYF
16	.	.	TRBV4-3	TRBJ1-6	TGCGCCAGCAGCCCCAGCGGGCGGGGAGATAGGTCACCCCTCCACTTT	CASSPSGRGDRSPLHF
15	.	TRBD2	TRBV28	TRBJ2-1	TGTGCCAGCAGCCCCGGCGGGCTAGCGGGTTATGAGCAGTTCTTC	CASSPGGLAGYEQFF
13	.	.	TRBV7-9	TRBJ1-5	TGTGCCAGCAGCTTTGCGGGATATCAGCCCCAGCATTTT	CASSFAGYQPQHF
11	.	.	TRBV20-1	TRBJ1-2	TGCAGTGCTCATAGTAACTATGGCTACACCTTC	CSAHSNYGYTF
14	.	.	TRBV2	TRBJ1-3	TGTGCCAGCAGTCCACAGGGAACTGGAAACACCATATATTTT	CASSPQGTGNTIYF
15	once	.	TRBV6-1	TRBJ2-7	TGTGCCAGCAGTGAAAAAGGACGGACAGCCTACGAGCAGTACTTC	CASSEKGRTAYEQYF
11	.	.	TRBV30	TRBJ2-7	TGTGCCTGGGGACTGAGCTACGAGCAGTACTTC	CAWGLSYEQYF
14	once	.	TRBV19	TRBJ1-5	TGTGCCAGTAGTATAGTACCGGGAAATCAGCCCCAGCATTTT	CASSIVPGNQPQHF
14	.	.	TRBV28	TRBJ1-1	TGTGCCAGTATTTCAACGACAGGAAACACTGAAGCTTTCTTT	CASISTTGNTEAFF
13	.	.	TRBV20-1	TRBJ2-3	TGCAGTGCTAGTTCAGCCTCCGACATTAGGCAGTATTTT	CSASSASDIRQYF
13	.	TRBD1	TRBV7-2	TRBJ1-2	TGTGCCAGCAGCCCCAGGACAGGGCATGGCTACACCTTC	CASSPRTGHGYTF
14	.	.	TRBV28	TRBJ1-2	TGTGCCAGCAGTTTAACCTTCCTCTTGAGCGGCTACACCTTC	CASSLTFLLSGYTF
14	.	.	TRBV7-8	TRBJ2-5	TGTGCCAGCAGCTTATCCACAGCCCAAGAGACCCAGTACTTC	CASSLSTAQETQYF
16	.	TRBD2	TRBV7-9	TRBJ2-5	TGTGCCAGCAGCTTATATGCGGGAGCCCCGGGGGAGACCCAGTACTTC	CASSLYAGAPGETQYF
14	.	.	TRBV18	TRBJ2-3	TGTGCCAGCTCACAAAGACAGGACACAGATACGCAGTATTTT	CASSQRQDTDTQYF
15	few	.	TRBV27	TRBJ1-5	TGTGCCAGCAGTTTAGTAGGGGAGGGCAATCAGCCCCAGCATTTT	CASSLVGEGNQPQHF
14	few	.	TRBV9	TRBJ1-1	TGTGCCAGCAGCGCCGGGTGGCGGAACACTGAAGCTTTCTTT	CASSAGWRNTEAFF
17	.	.	TRBV27	TRBJ1-4	TGTGCCACCAGAACCTTCGGGAAGGGCTCTCCTAATGAAAAACTGTTTTTT	CATRTFGKGSPNEKLFF
13	.	.	TRBV7-2	TRBJ2-1	TGTGCCAGCAGCTCCCAGGATTTGGGTGAGCAGTTCTTC	CASSSQDLGEQFF
14	.	.	TRBV10-3	TRBJ1-1	TGTGCCATCAGTGCCTATACCGTTATGTCTGAAGCTTTCTTT	CAISAYTVMSEAFF
15	.	TRBD2	TRBV11-3	TRBJ2-1	TGTGCCAGCAGCTTACGACTAGCGGAAAACTCTGAGCAGTTCTTC	CASSLRLAENSEQFF
19	.	TRBD2	TRBV7-8	TRBJ2-2	TGTGCCAGCAGCTTAGCGAGTGTAGGTAGCGGGCGAAGGTCCGGGGAGCTGTTTTTT	CASSLASVGSGRRSGELFF
14	.	.	TRBV11-3	TRBJ1-6	TGTGCCAGCAGCTCCCGGAGAGGTGATTCACCCCTCCACTTT	CASSSRRGDSPLHF
11	.	.	TRBV2	TRBJ1-1	TGTGCCATACAGGGGAACACTGAAGCTTTCTTT	CAIQGNTEAFF
13	.	.	TRBV5-1	TRBJ2-5	TGCGCCAGCAGGCCGGGAGTCGGAGAGACCCAGTACTTC	CASRPGVGETQYF
16	.	.	TRBV27	TRBJ1-5	TGTGCCAGCAGTTTATCTCTCCCGACAGACAATCAGCCCCAGCATTTT	CASSLSLPTDNQPQHF
16	.	TRBD2	TRBV2	TRBJ2-1	TGTGCCAGCACCGAAAGTTTGGGACTAGCATACAATGAGCAGTTCTTC	CASTESLGLAYNEQFF
13	few	.	TRBV2	TRBJ1-5	TGTGCCAGCAGCCCCCAGAACAATCAGCCCCAGCATTTT	CASSPQNNQPQHF
16	.	TRBD1	TRBV3-1/TRBV3-2	TRBJ1-1	TGTGCCAGCAGCCAAGATTGGGACAGGGGGGGCACTGAAGCTTTCTTT	CASSQDWDRGGTEAFF
12	.	.	TRBV27	TRBJ2-1	TGTGCCAGCGGTGAGGGAGTTTATGAGCAGTTCTTC	CASGEGVYEQFF
16	.	.	TRBV4-1	TRBJ1-6	TGCGCCAGCAGCCAATTCCCGAGGATCAACAATTCACCCCTCCACTTT	CASSQFPRINNSPLHF
13	.	.	TRBV27	TRBJ1-1	TGTGCCAGCAGTGTCAGGACATACGCTGAAGCTTTCTTT	CASSVRTYAEAFF
16	.	TRBD2	TRBV9	TRBJ2-2	TGTGCCAGCAGCGCCCGGACTAGCGGGGACACCGGGGAGCTGTTTTTT	CASSARTSGDTGELFF
13	.	TRBD1	TRBV7-9	TRBJ1-2	TGTGCCAGCAGTTCCGGACAGGGCTCCGGCTACACCTTC	CASSSGQGSGYTF